This TCR beta chain was sequenced for a study of CD8+CD57+ T cells in acquired aplastic anemia. Study overall: The sorted CD4+ and CD8+ cells yielded an average around 3 ug of DNA. Study results and caveats: Shared by patients and controls, some 29 CD8+ CDR3s were abundant in patients.

Previously, flow cytometry had revealed CD8+CD57+ cell expansion in the patients chosen for sequencing. In all patients, the disease was severe acquired aplastic anemia. The study sampled blood from patients who had received no therapy. Genomic DNA provided the template from which TCR beta VDJ and CDR3 profiles were obtained. TCRdb reprocessed the reads via MiXCR and lists one record per CDR3 protein. The sample carries 150,000 or so distinct CDR3 sequences, around half recorded once. Per germline, CDR1 DFQATT and CDR2 SNEGSKA (reference sequence). V trimming: 2 bases; J trimming: 4 bases; junction bases outside the gene matches: 2. The CDR3 length is 14 residues. About this clonotype itself: Its specificity is unknown.

The chain carries TRBV20-1 and TRBJ2-5; 12 bases line up with TRBD2. Input material: sorted CD4+, CD8+, or CD8+CD57+ T cells (not recorded which) from PBMCs. This clonotype originated in a human donor with aplastic anemia. The CDR3 nucleotides read TGCAGTGCTAGAACTAGCGGGAGGCGAGAGACCCAGTACTTC. It specifies CSARTSGRRETQYF.